This TCR beta chain was documented in a study of T cell clonality in common variable immunodeficiency. This clone was counted at least ten times. The antigen is unknown. The CDR3 end lies 3 residues beyond the end of the read and is filled in from the germline J gene. General study points: Common variable immunodeficiency TCR beta sequences reportedly had fewer deletions and N-nucleotide insertions. Links between repertoire features and CVID complications were heterogeneity-limited. CVID subjects showed higher TCRbeta clonality than healthy controls. The cause of increased CVID clonality remains unclear without subpopulation sequencing.

Profiling relied on immunoSEQ multiplex PCR, and the TCRdb table lists in-frame clones only, not all of them. This sample comprises about 31,000 clones, none seen once only. Germline CDR1 reads ENHRY; CDR2 reads SYGVKD. This CDR3 is 15 amino acids long. Trimming removed 0 bases at V and 4 bases at J, with 10 bases between. V is TRBV10-3 and J is TRBJ2-1; TRBD1 is a possible D gene (6 bases). The sequenced sample consisted of peripheral blood mononuclear cells. The clonotype originates from a person aged 18 to 75 in good health. CDR3 bases read: TGTGCCATCAGTGAGTCGGTGGACAGATACAATGAG. It is translated as CAISESVDRYNE. The whole CDR3 region reads CAISESVDRYNEQFF.